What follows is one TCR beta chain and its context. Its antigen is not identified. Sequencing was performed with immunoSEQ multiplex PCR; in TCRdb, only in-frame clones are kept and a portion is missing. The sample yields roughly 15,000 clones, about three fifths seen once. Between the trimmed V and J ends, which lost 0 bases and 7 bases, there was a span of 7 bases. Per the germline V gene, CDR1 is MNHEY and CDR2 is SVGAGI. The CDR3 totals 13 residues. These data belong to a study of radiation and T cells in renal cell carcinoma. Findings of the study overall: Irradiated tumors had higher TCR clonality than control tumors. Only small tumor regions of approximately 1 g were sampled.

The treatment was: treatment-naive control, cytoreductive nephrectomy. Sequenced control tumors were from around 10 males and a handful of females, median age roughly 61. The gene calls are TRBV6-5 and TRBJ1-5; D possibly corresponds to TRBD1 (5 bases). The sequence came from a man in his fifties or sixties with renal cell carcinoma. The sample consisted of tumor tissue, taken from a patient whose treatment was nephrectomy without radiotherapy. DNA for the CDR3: TGTGCCAGCAGTTACTCTTCAGGGCAGCCCCAGCATTTT. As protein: CASSYSSGQPQHF.